The 21 T cell receptor beta chains in this list originate from one sample, sequenced in a study of T cells in Graves' hyperthyroidism and ophthalmopathy. It was RNA transcripts that yielded the amplified TCR beta CDR3 regions. A first-round RT-PCR of the TCR CDR3 used the HTBI primer set. One entry per CDR3 protein, called by TCRdb with MiXCR from the multiplex PCR reads. The repertoire includes about 360,000 distinct CDR3 sequences, roughly 25% of them detected once, and less than 75% sits in the top ten. Sequenced material: blood. The receptors stem from a man in his forties or fifties with Graves' hyperthyroidism.

The chain links TRBV5-1 to TRBJ2-7, with 7 bases that match TRBD1. V was pared by 1 base and J by 4 bases, with 8 bases of the junction left unmatched. The CDR3 spans 15 residues. CDR1 SGHRS and CDR2 YFSETQ come from the germline V gene. The CDR3 nucleotides read TGCGCCAGCAGCTTGACAGGGGCTGGGGTATACGAGCAGTACTTC. Amino acids: CASSLTGAGVYEQYF.

As regards this clonotype: A read error is possible here, since a much larger clone lies one base away. V usage is TRBV7-6 and J usage is TRBJ2-5, with D possibly matching TRBD2 (6 bases). The germline CDR1 and CDR2 sequences are SGHVS and FNYEAQ. This CDR3 has 15 amino acids. CDR3 coding DNA: TGTGCCAGCAGCTCTAGCGACGGGGACCAAGAGGCCCAGTACTTC. Translation: CASSSSDGDQEAQYF.

This clonotype was picked up a small number of times. The chain links TRBV11-3 to TRBJ2-7; TRBD1 aligns across 9 bases. J was trimmed by 2 bases and V by 5 bases; bases with no gene match: 7. Germline assignment: CDR1 SGHNT and CDR2 YENEEA. The CDR3 is 15 residues long. The CDR3 here is CASSPRTGEAYEQYF. CDR3 sequence (DNA): TGTGCCAGCAGCCCGCGGACAGGGGAGGCCTACGAGCAGTACTTC.

This chain joins TRBV10-2 and TRBJ2-1; 8 nucleotides align to TRBD2. Trimming cost V 10 bases and J 0 bases; bases outside gene matches: 5. CDR3 length: 14 amino acids. CDR1 WSHSY and CDR2 SAAADI come from the germline V gene. The CDR3 loop reads CATGGVSSYNEQFF. The CDR3 region has the DNA TGCGCCACCGGGGGGGTGAGCTCCTACAATGAGCAGTTCTTC.

The CDR3 sequence: CAWGDGNQPQHF. As DNA, the CDR3 is TGTGCCTGGGGGGACGGCAATCAGCCCCAGCATTTT. J is TRBJ1-5 and V is TRBV30; tentatively, D is TRBD1 (5 bases). Trimming pared 5 bases from V and 2 bases from J, leaving 7 bases between. This CDR3 region has 12 residues. Germline loops: CDR1 GTSNPN, CDR2 SVGIG (reference sequence).

This clonotype was seen only a few times. This chain uses TRBV25-1 with TRBJ2-7, with D perhaps matching TRBD1 (6 bases). The CDR3 runs 16 residues. The germline CDR1 and CDR2 sequences are MGHDK and SYGVNS. V dropped 1 base and J dropped 0 bases, with 13 bases sitting between them. DNA for the CDR3: TGTGCCAGCAGTGAATTAGGGGGAGAGAGCTCCTACGAGCAGTACTTC. This encodes CASSELGGESSYEQYF.

The chain employs TRBV12-3 or TRBV12-4 and TRBJ1-2; D gene unclear. Between the trimmed V and J ends, which lost 6 bases and 2 bases, there was a span of 19 bases. CDR3 length: 16 amino acids. This CDR3 reads CASSWREGSPNYGYTF. The CDR3 DNA sequence: TGTGCCAGCAGCTGGCGGGAGGGCAGTCCCAACTATGGCTACACCTTC.

This clonotype was recorded many times. This chain's CDR3 is CASSPPGSGHTYEQYF. DNA of the CDR3: TGTGCCAGCAGTCCCCCAGGTAGCGGCCACACCTACGAGCAGTACTTC. This chain links TRBV28 with TRBJ2-7; the D gene is possibly TRBD2 (6 bases). The CDR3 covers 16 residues. Germline V gene data show CDR1 as MDHEN and CDR2 as SYDVKM. Trimming shortened V by 5 bases and J by 2 bases, and 19 bases separated the two germline ends.

This clonotype was recorded at least ten times. The chain joins TRBV5-1 to TRBJ2-1; TRBD1 matches at 9 bases. V was pared by 0 bases and J by 5 bases, with 0 bases of the junction left unmatched. Germline CDR1 and CDR2: SGHRS and YFSETQ. The CDR3 is 14 residues long. The CDR3 region is CASSLGTGDNEQFF. The CDR3 DNA reads TGCGCCAGCAGCTTGGGGACAGGGGACAATGAGCAGTTCTTC.

This chain links TRBV5-1 with TRBJ2-1, with 7 bases matching TRBD1. This CDR3 is built from 14 residues. Germline V gene lookup returns CDR1 SGHRS and CDR2 YFSETQ. The V gene end was trimmed by 0 bases and the J gene end by 9 bases; junction bases not matched to a gene: 6. The CDR3, as DNA: TGCGCCAGCAGCTTGGCAGGACAGGCTATTGAGCAGTTCTTC. It codes for CASSLAGQAIEQFF.

There are many counts of this clonotype. This rearrangement joins TRBV28 to TRBJ2-1; D is perhaps TRBD2 (5 bases). Germline V gene sequence: CDR1 MDHEN, CDR2 SYDVKM. The CDR3 is 12 amino acids. The CDR3 DNA reads TGTGCAACGGGATTCGCCTACAATGAGCAGTTCTTC. Translation gives CATGFAYNEQFF.

This chain links TRBV5-1 with TRBJ1-4; D is uncertain. Germline V gene lookup returns CDR1 SGHRS and CDR2 YFSETQ. Trimming pared 0 bases from V and 8 bases from J, leaving 5 bases between. This CDR3 is 12 amino acids long. CDR3 nucleotide sequence: TGCGCCAGCAGCTTGGATAGGGAAAAACTGTTTTTT. As protein: CASSLDREKLFF. Looking up the rest from reference TRBV5-1 and TRBJ1-4 gives the full variable domain: KAGVTQTPRYLIKTRGQQVTLSCSPISGHRSVSWYQQTPGQGLQFLFEYFSETQRNKGNFPGRFSGRQFSNSRSEMNVSTLELGDSALYLCASSLDREKLFFGSGTQLSVL.

V and J are TRBV3-1 and TRBJ2-2; 8 bases match TRBD2. CDR1 is LGHDT and CDR2 is YNNKEL in the germline V gene (reference sequence). This CDR3 region has 16 residues. V lost 2 bases to trimming and J lost 0 bases; unmatched junction nucleotides: 2. The CDR3 DNA follows: TGTGCCAGCAGCCAAACTAGCGGATCGAACACCGGGGAGCTGTTTTTT. Its translation: CASSQTSGSNTGELFF. Full variable domain (missing parts from reference TRBV3-1 and TRBJ2-2): DTAVSQTPKYLVTQMGNDKSIKCEQNLGHDTMYWYKQDSKKFLKIMFSYNNKELIINETVPNRFSPKSPDKAHLNLHINSLELGDSAVYFCASSQTSGSNTGELFFGEGSRLTVL.

A word on this clonotype: A clone one base away is much larger, so this may be a read error. The rearrangement uses TRBV28 and TRBJ2-7; 10 bases match TRBD2. Germline values: CDR1 MDHEN, CDR2 SYDVKM. The V segment lost 3 bases and the J segment 3 bases; nucleotides outside the gene matches: 14. The CDR3 has 18 residues. DNA of the CDR3: TGTGCCAGCAGTTTTTCCGCCGGACTAGCGGATCCCCACTACGAGCAGTACTTC. This translates into CASSFSAGLADPHYEQYF. Looking up the rest from reference TRBV28 and TRBJ2-7 gives the full variable domain: DVKVTQSSRYLVKRTGEKVFLECVQDMDHENMFWYRQDPGLGLRLIYFSYDVKMKEKGDIPEGYSVSREKKERFSLILESASTNQTSMYLCASSFSAGLADPHYEQYFGPGTRLTVT.

This clonotype turned up a few times. The V gene is TRBV5-1, the J gene TRBJ2-5; TRBD1 aligns across 8 bases. Trimming cost V 1 base and J 0 bases; bases outside gene matches: 5. CDR3 length: 16 amino acids. CDR1 SGHRS and CDR2 YFSETQ come from the germline V gene. This CDR3 reads CASSLLTGAHQETQYF. Written as DNA, the CDR3 is TGCGCCAGCAGCTTGCTGACAGGGGCCCACCAAGAGACCCAGTACTTC.

This clonotype turned up a few times. The chain carries TRBV11-3 and TRBJ2-1; 9 bases agree with TRBD1. This CDR3 is 15 amino acids long. Germline CDR1 SGHNT, CDR2 YENEEA. The V and J ends lost 6 bases and 7 bases, in that order; junction bases with no gene match: 10. The CDR3 nucleotides read TGTGCCAGCAGTCGGAACAGGGGGCAATTTAATGAGCAGTTCTTC. Encoded protein: CASSRNRGQFNEQFF.

This clonotype was counted between two and nine times. V is TRBV20-1 and J is TRBJ2-2; 9 bases map to TRBD2. CDR3 length: 16 residues. The trim removed 0 bases at V and 5 bases at J, leaving 7 bases unmatched. CDR1 and CDR2 from the germline V gene are DFQATT and SNEGSKA (reference sequence). The CDR3 region is CSARDPIAGETGELFF. CDR3 nucleotide sequence: TGCAGTGCTAGAGACCCAATAGCGGGAGAGACCGGGGAGCTGTTTTTT.

The chain is built from TRBV2 and TRBJ2-7; D possibly corresponds to TRBD1 (6 bases). V was shortened by 4 bases and J by 5 bases, with 18 bases between the two germline ends. CDR3 length: 15 residues. Germline CDR1 SNHLY, CDR2 FYNNEI. Here the CDR3 DNA reads TGTGCCAGCAGTGTAGGGGGTTTGGGTTCCCACGAGCAGTACTTC. Translated: CASSVGGLGSHEQYF. The full variable domain, rest sourced from reference TRBV2 and TRBJ2-7, is EPEVTQTPSHQVTQMGQEVILRCVPISNHLYFYWYRQILGQKVEFLVSFYNNEISEKSEIFDDQFSVERPDGSNFTLKIRSTKLEDSAMYFCASSVGGLGSHEQYFGPGTRLTVT.

This sequence joins TRBV12-3 or TRBV12-4 and TRBJ2-7; perhaps TRBD1 as D (5 bases). This CDR3 has 13 amino acids. Trimming took 3 bases from V and 2 from J, leaving 8 bases between them. The CDR3 loop reads CASSFQGAYEQYF. Written as DNA, the CDR3 is TGTGCCAGCAGTTTTCAGGGCGCCTACGAGCAGTACTTC.

This clonotype was observed at least ten times. The genes are TRBV2 and TRBJ1-5, with TRBD1 matching over 7 bases. The junction had 3 bases not matched to a gene; V was cut back by 6 bases and J by 1 base. This CDR3 region has 14 residues. Germline CDR1 reads SNHLY; CDR2 reads FYNNEI. The CDR3 DNA follows: TGTGCCAGCAGACAGGGGTTAAGCAATCAGCCCCAGCATTTT. It yields the protein CASRQGLSNQPQHF.

This clonotype was seen a handful of times. This rearrangement joins TRBV7-2 to TRBJ2-5, with 9 bases aligning to TRBD1. The CDR3 runs 17 residues. The trim removed 1 base at V and 4 bases at J, leaving 10 bases unmatched. Germline-derived CDR1 and CDR2 are SGHTA and FQGNSA. For the CDR3, the DNA is TGTGCCAGCAGCTTAGTAGGAGGGACAGGGATATCAGAGACCCAGTACTTC. This translates into CASSLVGGTGISETQYF.